This T cell receptor (beta chain) was identified in a study of blood T cell repertoires in COVID-19. The protocol was immunoSEQ multiplex PCR, while the TCRdb copy is restricted to in-frame clones and leaves out a portion. The sample records almost 200,000 clones, around 85% being singletons. The CDR3 covers 14 residues. From germline, CDR1 is DFQATT and CDR2 SNEGSKA (reference sequence). V lost 3 bases to trimming and J lost 5 bases; unmatched junction nucleotides: 7. This clonotype was sampled from a man between 60 and 75 years old with COVID-19, enrolled during active disease. The gene calls are TRBV20-1 and TRBJ1-5, with 7 bases that match TRBD1. Sequencing used peripheral blood. This CDR3 reads CSASRGRRDQPQHF. As DNA, the CDR3 is TGCAGTGCTAGTAGGGGGCGTAGGGATCAGCCCCAGCATTTT.